Given below is one TCR beta chain in context. This record comes from a study of T cell changes during pregnancy in multiple sclerosis. This CDR3 has 16 amino acids. Germline CDR1 is SGHAT and CDR2 is FQNNGV. V lost 1 base, J lost 1 base, and 7 bases stayed unmatched. This table comes from immunoSEQ multiplex PCR, and its TCRdb copy is limited to in-frame clones, with some not included. The sample lists about 31,000 clones; just over 90% were seen once. Sequencing was performed on CD8+ T cells from peripheral blood mononuclear cells, taken in the second trimester of pregnancy. V and J are TRBV11-2 and TRBJ2-7, with 7 nucleotides matching TRBD2. The receptor comes from a female donor with multiple sclerosis, enrolled in a pregnancy study. CDR3 region: CASSLGAGLGSYEQYF. The CDR3 nucleotides read TGTGCCAGCAGCTTAGGGGCAGGACTAGGGTCCTACGAGCAGTACTTC.